Shown below are 3 T cell receptor beta chains from a single sample sequenced in a study of T cells after yellow fever vaccination (dated by TCRdb to about 2019). The intended sense of this specimen's treatment or condition label: live attenuated yellow fever vaccine strain. Library generation was performed with 5' RACE. Data came from an Illumina HiSeq 2500. The raw public data were reprocessed by TCRdb itself: fastp quality trimming at Q25, MiXCR clonotype calling, in-frame beta chains only. All rows with the same CDR3 protein become a single entry with the most common DNA and genes. Here the sample has roughly 32,000 distinct CDR3 sequences; 4% to 4.5% occur a single time. The biggest ten clones account for 40% to 55% of the sample. Sequencing used CD8+ T cells sorted from PBMCs, obtained 5 days after the yellow fever booster vaccination. Receptors were obtained from a man aged 25 to 40 who received the YFV17D yellow fever vaccine.

This clonotype was recorded at least ten times. V usage is TRBV7-2 and J usage is TRBJ2-3; 11 bases are shared with TRBD2. Germline assignment: CDR1 SGHTA and CDR2 FQGNSA. V dropped 3 bases and J dropped 4; count of bases not matched to a gene: 18. The CDR3 length is 20 residues. DNA of the CDR3: TGTGCCAGCAGCTTTCCAACCCGGGGGTTTACTAGCGGGGGTCCAGATACGCAGTATTTT. This gives the protein CASSFPTRGFTSGGPDTQYF.

This clonotype was counted at least ten times. The gene calls are TRBV20-1 and TRBJ2-7; possibly TRBD1 for D (6 bases). Trimming pared 6 bases from V and 6 bases from J, leaving 15 bases between. CDR1 is DFQATT, CDR2 SNEGSKA, per germline (reference sequence). The CDR3 is made up of 12 amino acids. Here the CDR3 DNA reads TGCAGTGCCAGCACAGGGTCTGGCGAGCAGTACTTC. Translated, it gives CSASTGSGEQYF.

This clonotype occurred many times. J is TRBJ2-1 and V is TRBV6-5; 9 positions match TRBD2. Trimming at V came to 9 bases and at J to 5 bases, leaving 11 bases not matched to a gene. Germline CDR1 MNHEY, CDR2 SVGAGI. The CDR3 sequence is 15 residues long. The CDR3, as DNA: TGTGCCAGTTCTGATAGCGGGAGTCCCGACAATGAGCAGTTCTTC. Translated: CASSDSGSPDNEQFF.